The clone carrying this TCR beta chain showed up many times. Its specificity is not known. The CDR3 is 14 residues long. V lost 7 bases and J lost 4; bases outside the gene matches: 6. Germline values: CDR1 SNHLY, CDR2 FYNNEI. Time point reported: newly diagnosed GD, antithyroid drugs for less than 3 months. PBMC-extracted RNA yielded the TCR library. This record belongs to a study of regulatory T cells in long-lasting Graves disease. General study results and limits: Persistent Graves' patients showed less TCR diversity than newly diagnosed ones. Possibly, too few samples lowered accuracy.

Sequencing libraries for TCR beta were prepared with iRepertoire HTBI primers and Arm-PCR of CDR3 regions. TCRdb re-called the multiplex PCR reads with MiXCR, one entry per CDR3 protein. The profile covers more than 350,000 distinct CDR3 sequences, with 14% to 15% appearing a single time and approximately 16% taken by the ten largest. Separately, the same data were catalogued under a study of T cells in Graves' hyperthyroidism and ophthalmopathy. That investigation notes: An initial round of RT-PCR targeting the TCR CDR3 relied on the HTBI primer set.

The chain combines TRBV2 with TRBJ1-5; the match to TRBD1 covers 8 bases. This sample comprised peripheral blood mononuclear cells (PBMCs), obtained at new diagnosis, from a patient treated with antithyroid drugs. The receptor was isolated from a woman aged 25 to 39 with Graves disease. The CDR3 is CASTEDRANQPQHF. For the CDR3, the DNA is TGTGCCAGCACAGAGGACAGGGCTAATCAGCCCCAGCATTTT.